This T cell receptor (beta chain) comes out of a study of Ad26.COV2.S vaccination and SARS-CoV-2 variants. Study as a whole: Administration of Ad26.COV2.S was intramuscular, either once or twice 56 days apart. Study-level results: Reports say spike-specific CD8+ and CD4+ T cell responses covered substantial breadth after vaccination.

Treatment described: about 20 received Ad26.COV2.S at low or high dose, single or two shots; about 5 received placebo; per-sample allocation not given. It was on day 63 after the first vaccine or placebo injection that samples were taken. The CDR3 extends over 13 amino acids. V shed 5 bases, J shed 4 bases, and the junction held 2 bases outside the gene matches. CDR1 and CDR2 (germline): SGHRS, YFSETQ. Assay: immunoSEQ multiplex PCR; the TCRdb copy retains only in-frame clones and omits some. The table records some 640,000 clones, around 90% of them present only once. To note about this clone: Its specificity is unknown. Other DNA sequences in the same sample also yield this CDR3.

The chain recombines TRBV5-1 with TRBJ2-7; 11 bases match TRBD1. Source: peripheral blood, taken in a trial of Ad26.COV2.S vaccine versus placebo. The receptor was derived from a person aged 18-65 years who received the Ad26.COV2.S COVID-19 vaccine or a placebo. CDR3 residues: CASSRDRGYEQYF. The CDR3 DNA sequence: TGCGCCAGCAGTCGGGACAGGGGGTACGAGCAGTACTTC.